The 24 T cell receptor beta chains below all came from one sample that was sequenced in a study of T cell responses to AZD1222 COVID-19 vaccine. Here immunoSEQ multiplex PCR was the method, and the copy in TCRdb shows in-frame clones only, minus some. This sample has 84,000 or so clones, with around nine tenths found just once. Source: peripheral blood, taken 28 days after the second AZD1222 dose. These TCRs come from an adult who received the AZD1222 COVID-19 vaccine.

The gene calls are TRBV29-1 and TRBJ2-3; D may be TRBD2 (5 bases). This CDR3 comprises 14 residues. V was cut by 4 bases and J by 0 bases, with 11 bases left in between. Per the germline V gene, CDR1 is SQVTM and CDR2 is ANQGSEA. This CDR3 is CSVVAGISTDTQYF. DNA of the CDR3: TGCAGCGTTGTGGCCGGGATAAGCACAGATACGCAGTATTTT.

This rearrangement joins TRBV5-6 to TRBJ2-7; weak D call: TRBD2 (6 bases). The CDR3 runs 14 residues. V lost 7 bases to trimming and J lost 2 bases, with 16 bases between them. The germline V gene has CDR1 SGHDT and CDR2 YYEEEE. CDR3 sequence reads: CASFLTGDPYEQYF. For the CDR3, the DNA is TGTGCCAGCTTTCTTACGGGAGACCCCTACGAGCAGTACTTC.

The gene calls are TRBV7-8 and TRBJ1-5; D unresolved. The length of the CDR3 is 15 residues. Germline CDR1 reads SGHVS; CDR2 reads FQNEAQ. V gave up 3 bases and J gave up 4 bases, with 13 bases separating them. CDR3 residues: CASSLARTGNQPQHF. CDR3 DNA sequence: TGTGCCAGCAGCTTGGCCCGGACGGGAAATCAGCCCCAGCATTTT.

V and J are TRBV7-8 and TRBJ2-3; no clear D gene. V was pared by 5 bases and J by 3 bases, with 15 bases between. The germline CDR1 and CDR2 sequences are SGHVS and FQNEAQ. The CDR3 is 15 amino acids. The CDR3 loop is CASSPTLMGTDTQYF. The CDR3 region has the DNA TGTGCCAGCAGCCCGACGTTGATGGGGACAGATACGCAGTATTTT.

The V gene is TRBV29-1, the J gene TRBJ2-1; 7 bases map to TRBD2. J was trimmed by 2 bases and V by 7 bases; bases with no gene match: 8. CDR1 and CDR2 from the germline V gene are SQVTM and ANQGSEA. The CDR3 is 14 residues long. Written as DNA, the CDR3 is TGCAGCGCCCCCCGGCTAGCGGCCTACAATGAGCAGTTCTTC. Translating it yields CSAPRLAAYNEQFF.

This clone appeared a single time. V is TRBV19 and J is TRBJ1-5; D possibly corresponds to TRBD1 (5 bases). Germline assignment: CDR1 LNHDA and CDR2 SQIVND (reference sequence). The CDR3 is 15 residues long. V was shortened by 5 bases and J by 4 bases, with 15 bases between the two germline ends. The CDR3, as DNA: TGTGCCAGTAGTTGGGGGAACGACGGAAATCAGCCCCAGCATTTT. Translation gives CASSWGNDGNQPQHF.

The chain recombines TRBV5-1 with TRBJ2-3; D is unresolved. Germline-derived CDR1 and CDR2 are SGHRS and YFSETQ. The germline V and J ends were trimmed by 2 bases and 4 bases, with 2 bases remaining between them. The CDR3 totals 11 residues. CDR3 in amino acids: CASSFADTQYF. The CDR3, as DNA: TGCGCCAGCAGCTTCGCAGATACGCAGTATTTT.

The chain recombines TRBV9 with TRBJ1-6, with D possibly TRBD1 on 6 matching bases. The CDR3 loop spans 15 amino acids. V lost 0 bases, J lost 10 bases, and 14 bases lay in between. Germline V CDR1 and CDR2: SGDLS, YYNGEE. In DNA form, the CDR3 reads TGTGCCAGCAGCGTAGAGAGGGAGGGGGGCTCACCCCTCCACTTT. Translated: CASSVEREGGSPLHF.

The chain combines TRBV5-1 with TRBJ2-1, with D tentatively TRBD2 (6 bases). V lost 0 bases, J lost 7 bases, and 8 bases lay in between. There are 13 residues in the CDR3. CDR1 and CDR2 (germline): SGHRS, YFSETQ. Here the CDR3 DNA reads TGCGCCAGCAGCTTGGTTGGGGGGAATGAGCAGTTCTTC. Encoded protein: CASSLVGGNEQFF.

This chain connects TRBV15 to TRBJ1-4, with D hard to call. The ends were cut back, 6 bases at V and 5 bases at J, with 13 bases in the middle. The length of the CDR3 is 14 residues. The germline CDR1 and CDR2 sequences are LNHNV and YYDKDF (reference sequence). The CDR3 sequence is CATRAALGNEKLFF. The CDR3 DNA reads TGTGCCACCAGGGCGGCCCTAGGGAATGAAAAACTGTTTTTT.

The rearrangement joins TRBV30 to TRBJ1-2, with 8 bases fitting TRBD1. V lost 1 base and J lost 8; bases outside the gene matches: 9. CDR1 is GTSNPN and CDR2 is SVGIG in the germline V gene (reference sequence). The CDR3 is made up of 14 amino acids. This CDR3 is CAWSGLTGEGGYTF. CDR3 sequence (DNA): TGTGCCTGGAGTGGGTTGACAGGGGAAGGAGGCTACACCTTC.

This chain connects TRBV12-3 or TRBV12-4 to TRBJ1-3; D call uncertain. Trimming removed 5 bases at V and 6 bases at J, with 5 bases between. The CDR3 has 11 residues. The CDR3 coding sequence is TGTGCCAGCAGTCCGCTAAACACCATATATTTT. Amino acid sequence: CASSPLNTIYF.

CDR3 residues: CASSQGGSGANSPLHF. CDR3 bases: TGTGCCAGCAGCCAAGGGGGCTCCGGGGCAAATTCACCCCTCCACTTT. The chain carries TRBV3-1 (or the pseudogene TRBV3-2) and TRBJ1-6, with TRBD1 as a possible D gene (5 bases). Germline V gene data show CDR1 as LGHDT and CDR2 as YNNKEL (reference sequence). V was trimmed by 1 base and J by 7 bases, leaving 14 bases between them. The CDR3 length is 16 residues.

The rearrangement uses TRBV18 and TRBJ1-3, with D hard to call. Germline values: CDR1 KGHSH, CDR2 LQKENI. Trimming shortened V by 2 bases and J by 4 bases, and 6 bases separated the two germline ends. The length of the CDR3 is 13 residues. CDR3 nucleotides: TGTGCCAGCTCACCAGCCCAGGGAAACACCATATATTTT. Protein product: CASSPAQGNTIYF.

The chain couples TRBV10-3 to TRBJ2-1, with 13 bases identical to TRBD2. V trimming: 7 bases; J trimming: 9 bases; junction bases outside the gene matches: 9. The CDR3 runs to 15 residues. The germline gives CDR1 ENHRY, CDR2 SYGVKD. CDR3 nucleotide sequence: TGTGCCATCAAAGGACTAGCGGGAGACGGGAGTGAGCAGTTCTTC. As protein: CAIKGLAGDGSEQFF.

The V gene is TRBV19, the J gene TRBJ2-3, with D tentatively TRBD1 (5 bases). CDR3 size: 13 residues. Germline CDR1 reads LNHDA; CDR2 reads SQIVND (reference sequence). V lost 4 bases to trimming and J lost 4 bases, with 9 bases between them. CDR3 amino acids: CASSTQGPDTQYF. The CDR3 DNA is TGTGCCAGTAGTACTCAGGGTCCAGATACGCAGTATTTT.

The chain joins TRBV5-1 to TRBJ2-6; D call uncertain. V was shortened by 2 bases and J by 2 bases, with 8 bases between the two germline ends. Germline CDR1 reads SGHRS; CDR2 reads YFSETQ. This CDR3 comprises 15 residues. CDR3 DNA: TGCGCCAGCAGCTTTCAAGGGACTGGGGCCAACGTCCTGACTTTC. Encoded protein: CASSFQGTGANVLTF.

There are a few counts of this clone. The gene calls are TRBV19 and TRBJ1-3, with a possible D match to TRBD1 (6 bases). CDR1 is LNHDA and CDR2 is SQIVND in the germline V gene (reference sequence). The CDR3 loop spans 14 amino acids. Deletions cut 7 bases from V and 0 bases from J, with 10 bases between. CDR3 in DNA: TGTGCCAGTATTAAACAGGGCTCTGGAAACACCATATATTTT. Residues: CASIKQGSGNTIYF.

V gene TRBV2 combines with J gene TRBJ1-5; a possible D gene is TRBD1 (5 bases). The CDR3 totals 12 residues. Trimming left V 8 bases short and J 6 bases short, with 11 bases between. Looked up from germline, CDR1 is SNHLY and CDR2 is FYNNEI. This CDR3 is CASGGVGQPQHF. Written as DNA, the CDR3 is TGTGCCAGCGGGGGGGTAGGTCAGCCCCAGCATTTT.

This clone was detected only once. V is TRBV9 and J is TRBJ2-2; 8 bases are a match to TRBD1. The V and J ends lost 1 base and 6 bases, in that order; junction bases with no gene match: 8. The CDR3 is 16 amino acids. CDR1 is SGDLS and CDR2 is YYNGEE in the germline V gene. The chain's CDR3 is CASSVSTDRASGELFF. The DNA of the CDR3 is TGTGCCAGCAGCGTAAGCACGGACAGGGCGTCCGGGGAGCTGTTTTTT.

CDR3 amino acids: CASSLQGLADNEQFF. DNA for the CDR3: TGTGCCAGCAGCTTGCAGGGACTAGCGGACAATGAGCAGTTCTTC. V is TRBV11-2 and J is TRBJ2-1; 11 bases align to TRBD2. The CDR3 sequence is 15 residues long. CDR1 and CDR2 from the germline V gene are SGHAT and FQNNGV. The junction had 3 bases not matched to a gene; V was cut back by 3 bases and J by 5 bases.

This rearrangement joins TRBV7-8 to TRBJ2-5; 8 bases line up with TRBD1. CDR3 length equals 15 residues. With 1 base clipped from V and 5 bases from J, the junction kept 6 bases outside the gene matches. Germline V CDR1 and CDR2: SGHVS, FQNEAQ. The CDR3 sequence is CASSLGTGTLETQYF. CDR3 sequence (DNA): TGTGCCAGCAGCTTAGGGACAGGGACTTTGGAGACCCAGTACTTC.

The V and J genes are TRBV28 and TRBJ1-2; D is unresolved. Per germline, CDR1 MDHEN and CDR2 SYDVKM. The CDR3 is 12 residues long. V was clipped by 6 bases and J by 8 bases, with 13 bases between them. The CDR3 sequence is CASRLRMGGYTF. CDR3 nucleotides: TGTGCCAGCAGGCTAAGGATGGGCGGCTACACCTTC.

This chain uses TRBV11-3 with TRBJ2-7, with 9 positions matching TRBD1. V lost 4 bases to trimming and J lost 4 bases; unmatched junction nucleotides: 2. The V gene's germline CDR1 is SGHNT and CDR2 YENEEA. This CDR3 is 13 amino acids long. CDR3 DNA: TGTGCCAGCAGCTACGGACAGGGGTACGAGCAGTACTTC. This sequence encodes CASSYGQGYEQYF.